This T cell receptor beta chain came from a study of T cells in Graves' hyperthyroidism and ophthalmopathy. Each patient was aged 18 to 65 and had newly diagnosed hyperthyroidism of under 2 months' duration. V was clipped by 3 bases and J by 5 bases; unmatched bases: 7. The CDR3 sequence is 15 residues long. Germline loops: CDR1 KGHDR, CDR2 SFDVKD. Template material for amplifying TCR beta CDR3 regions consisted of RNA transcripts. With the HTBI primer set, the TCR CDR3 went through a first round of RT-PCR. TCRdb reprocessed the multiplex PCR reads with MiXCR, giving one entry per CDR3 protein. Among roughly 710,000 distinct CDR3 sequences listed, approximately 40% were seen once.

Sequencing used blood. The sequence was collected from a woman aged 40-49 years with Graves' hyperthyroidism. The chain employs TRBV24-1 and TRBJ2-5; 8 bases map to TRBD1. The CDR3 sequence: CATSDPGGVKETQYF. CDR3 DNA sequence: TGTGCCACCAGTGATCCAGGGGGCGTGAAGGAGACCCAGTACTTC.